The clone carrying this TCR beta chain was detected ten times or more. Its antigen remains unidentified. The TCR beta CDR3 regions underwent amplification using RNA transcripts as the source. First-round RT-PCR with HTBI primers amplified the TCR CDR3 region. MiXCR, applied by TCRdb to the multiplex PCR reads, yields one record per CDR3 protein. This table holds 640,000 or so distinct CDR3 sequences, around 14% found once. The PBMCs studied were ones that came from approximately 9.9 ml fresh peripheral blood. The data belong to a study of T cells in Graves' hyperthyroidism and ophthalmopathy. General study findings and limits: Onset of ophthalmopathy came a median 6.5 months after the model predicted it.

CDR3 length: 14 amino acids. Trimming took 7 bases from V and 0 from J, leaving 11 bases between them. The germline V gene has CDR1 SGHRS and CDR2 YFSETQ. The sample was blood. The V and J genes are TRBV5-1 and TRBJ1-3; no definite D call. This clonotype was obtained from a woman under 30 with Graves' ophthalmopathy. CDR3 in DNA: TGCGCCAGCCGACCGATAAACTCTGGAAACACCATATATTTT. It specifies CASRPINSGNTIYF.